Shown below are 5 T cell receptor beta chains from a single sample sequenced in a study of shared clonotypes between healthy human individuals. Terminally differentiated effector memory CD45RA+ cells were left out of the naive CD8 fraction, which was CD45RO-negative and positively selected for CCR7. The protocol was immunoSEQ multiplex PCR, while the TCRdb copy is restricted to in-frame clones and leaves out a portion. The sample comprises over 800,000 clones, 92% of which are singletons, and approximately 25% rests with the top ten. Sequencing input: naive CD8+ T cells sorted from blood. These TCRs come from a man under 40 in good health.

The chain combines TRBV14 with TRBJ2-5, with 9 bases lining up with TRBD1. The J call is in doubt because the DNA end fits TRBJ2-7 better. The CDR3 contains 16 residues. CDR1 is SGHDN and CDR2 is FVKESK in the germline V gene. The CDR3 DNA is TGTGCCAGCAGCCGATCCGGGACAGGGATCTCCTACGAGCAGTACTTC. This gives the protein CASSRSGTGISYEQYF.

Worth noting for this clone: The same CDR3 arises from other DNA sequences in this sample as well. CDR3 loop: CASSQYVNYGYTF. Here the CDR3 DNA reads TGCGCCAGCAGCCAATACGTTAACTATGGCTACACCTTC. V is TRBV4-3 and J is TRBJ1-2, with D unclear. This CDR3 is built from 13 residues. Trimming left V 2 bases short and J 1 base short, with 5 bases between. Looked up from germline, CDR1 is LGHNA and CDR2 is YSLEER.

The chain employs TRBV7-9 and TRBJ2-2; D gene unclear. This CDR3 comprises 12 residues. V was cut by 5 bases and J by 7 bases, with 8 bases left in between. Germline lookup yields CDR1 SEHNR and CDR2 FQNEAQ (reference sequence). The CDR3 nucleotides read TGTGCCAGCAGCCCTGTCCTCGGGGAGCTGTTTTTT. Its protein is CASSPVLGELFF.

This clone was detected many times. V usage is TRBV20-1 and J usage is TRBJ2-7, with no clear D. The CDR3 totals 11 residues. The V gene's germline CDR1 is DFQATT and CDR2 SNEGSKA (reference sequence). V was clipped by 6 bases and J by 3 bases, with 9 bases between them. The CDR3 bases are TGCAGTGCCAACGCTAACTACGAGCAGTACTTC. This codes for CSANANYEQYF.

This CDR3 is CASSFRGDYNEQFF. CDR3 sequence (DNA): TGTGCCAGCAGCTTTCGAGGGGATTACAATGAGCAGTTCTTC. J is TRBJ2-1 and V is TRBV7-2; the D gene could be TRBD1 or TRBD2 (5 bases each). The germline gives CDR1 SGHTA, CDR2 FQGNSA. Trimming stripped 3 bases from V and 4 bases from J, with 10 bases between. This CDR3 is 14 amino acids long.